Shown below are 14 T cell receptor beta chains from a single sample sequenced in a study of blood T cell repertoires in COVID-19. The assay was immunoSEQ multiplex PCR, and TCRdb's table has in-frame clones only and misses some. The table shows over 60,000 clones, with roughly 77% occurring only once. The specimen was peripheral blood. These receptors all come from a human donor in a cohort sampled during active COVID-19.

The rearrangement joins TRBV6-5 to TRBJ2-5; 7 nucleotides agree with TRBD2. This CDR3 region has 12 residues. J was trimmed by 5 bases and V by 8 bases; bases with no gene match: 5. Germline V lookup: CDR1 MNHEY, CDR2 SVGAGI. The CDR3: CASAGDGETQYF. CDR3 coding DNA: TGTGCCAGCGCGGGAGATGGGGAGACCCAGTACTTC.

This chain joins TRBV11-2 and TRBJ1-5; D gene uncertain. The CDR3 extends over 13 amino acids. CDR1 SGHAT and CDR2 FQNNGV come from the germline V gene. Trimming removed 3 bases from V and 7 bases from J, with 10 bases in between. The CDR3 coding sequence is TGTGCCAGCAGCTTGGAAAGGAGGCAGCCCCAGCATTTT. Translating gives CASSLERRQPQHF.

The chain links TRBV4-1 to TRBJ2-7, with 12 bases that match TRBD1. Germline assignment: CDR1 MGHRA and CDR2 YSYEKL. After removal of 0 bases from V and 4 bases from J, the junction contained 7 bases not matched to a gene. CDR3 size: 17 residues. CDR3: CASSQDFGTGGRYEQYF. For the CDR3, the DNA is TGCGCCAGCAGCCAAGATTTCGGGACAGGGGGCAGGTACGAGCAGTACTTC.

V is TRBV6-2 or TRBV6-3 and J is TRBJ2-1; 14 bases are a match to TRBD2. CDR3 length: 19 amino acids. V lost 2 bases and J lost 3; bases outside the gene matches: 9. Germline CDR1 and CDR2: MNHEY and SVGEGT. The CDR3 region has the DNA TGTGCCAGCAGTTACCCCGGGACTAGCGGGAGACAAAACTACAATGAGCAGTTCTTC. Protein product: CASSYPGTSGRQNYNEQFF.

CDR3 loop: CASGRTGWNSGANVLTF. CDR3 nucleotides: TGTGCCAGTGGAAGGACAGGGTGGAACTCTGGGGCCAACGTCCTGACTTTC. The chain recombines TRBV19 with TRBJ2-6; 8 bases align to TRBD1. Trimming at V came to 8 bases and at J to 0 bases, leaving 9 bases not matched to a gene. This CDR3 is 17 amino acids long. Looked up from germline, CDR1 is LNHDA and CDR2 is SQIVND (reference sequence).

The J gene is TRBJ2-2, the V gene TRBV6-6; D is undetermined. The CDR3 is 12 residues long. In germline, CDR1 is MNHNY, CDR2 SVGAGI (reference sequence). V gave up 4 bases and J gave up 6 bases, with 6 bases separating them. CDR3 nucleotides: TGTGCCAGCAGTTCATCCCCCGGGGAGCTGTTTTTT. Translating gives CASSSSPGELFF.

This clone occurred once. The chain couples TRBV7-9 to TRBJ2-7; 9 bases are a match to TRBD1. Germline V gene sequence: CDR1 SEHNR, CDR2 FQNEAQ (reference sequence). Germline trimming cut 4 bases from V and 5 bases from J; bases unmatched to any gene: 6. The CDR3 is 14 amino acids. DNA for the CDR3: TGTGCCAGCAGCTACCTGGGACAGGGAAACGAGCAGTACTTC. Residues: CASSYLGQGNEQYF.

The genes are TRBV30 and TRBJ2-5; D ambiguous. Germline CDR1 GTSNPN, CDR2 SVGIG (reference sequence). The V gene lost 1 base and the J gene lost 5 bases, with 11 bases spanning the gap. The CDR3 extends over 13 amino acids. The CDR3 spells CAWSATVEETQYF. The CDR3 DNA follows: TGTGCCTGGAGTGCGACGGTGGAGGAGACCCAGTACTTC.

The gene calls are TRBV25-1 and TRBJ1-1; possible D gene TRBD1, 6 bases. The CDR3 runs to 18 residues. Deletions cut 8 bases from V and 3 bases from J, with 28 bases between. Germline lookup yields CDR1 MGHDK and CDR2 SYGVNS. The CDR3 region is CASRLPGPQGKLDTEAFF. Written as DNA, the CDR3 is TGTGCCAGCCGGCTACCGGGACCCCAGGGGAAGCTGGACACTGAAGCTTTCTTT.

V usage is TRBV4-3 and J usage is TRBJ1-2; D gene unclear. Trimming took 0 bases from V and 7 from J, leaving 15 bases between them. Germline CDR1 and CDR2: LGHNA and YSLEER. The CDR3 is 15 amino acids. In DNA, the CDR3 is TGCGCCAGCAGCCAAGATCGTGCCGGGGTACGTGGCTACACCTTC. Translating gives CASSQDRAGVRGYTF.

The table lists this clone with a count of one. CDR3 residues: CATSSLPRLVNEKLFF. The CDR3 DNA reads as TGTGCCACCAGCAGCCTGCCCAGACTGGTTAATGAAAAACTGTTTTTT. V usage is TRBV15 and J usage is TRBJ1-4; unclear D gene. This CDR3 is built from 16 residues. V shed 3 bases and J shed 4 bases, with 15 bases lying between them. CDR1 and CDR2 (germline): LNHNV, YYDKDF (reference sequence).

The chain employs TRBV30 and TRBJ1-3; D unresolved. CDR1 is GTSNPN and CDR2 is SVGIG in the germline V gene (reference sequence). The V end lost 0 bases, the J end lost 5 bases, and 11 bases lay between the germline ends. The CDR3 extends over 14 amino acids. CDR3 nucleotides: TGTGCCTGGAGTGTACTAGTTGGCAGAAACACCATATATTTT. Protein: CAWSVLVGRNTIYF. The variable domain in full, with the rest retrieved from reference TRBV30 and TRBJ1-3, is SQTIHQWPATLVQPVGSPLSLECTVEGTSNPNLYWYRQAAGRGLQLLFYSVGIGQISSEVPQNLSASRPQDRQFILSSKKLLLSDSGFYLCAWSVLVGRNTIYFGEGSWLTVV.

The chain recombines TRBV19 with TRBJ1-2; no clear D gene. Between the trimmed V and J ends, which lost 8 bases and 3 bases, there was a span of 10 bases. The CDR3 loop spans 12 amino acids. Per the germline V gene, CDR1 is LNHDA and CDR2 is SQIVND (reference sequence). CDR3 in amino acids: CASGEDYYGYTF. The CDR3, as DNA: TGTGCCAGTGGGGAGGACTACTATGGCTACACCTTC.

The chain carries TRBV21-1 and TRBJ2-3; the D call TRBD1 from the table was never checked on the DNA. TRBV21-1 is tagged as a pseudogene. This CDR3 has 18 residues. CDR3 nucleotides: TGTGCCAGCAGCAAAGAACCTCGTTTGGGGCCTAGCACAGATACGCAGTATTTT. This translates into CASSKEPRLGPSTDTQYF.